This T cell receptor (beta chain) was sequenced in a study of blood T cell repertoires in COVID-19. Study background: Some COVID-19 samples were acute and others convalescent; all came from the United States, Italy and Spain.

As handled by the study authors: Reference gene primer amplification gave estimated nucleated cell counts. Some clones are missing from TCRdb's copy, which holds only in-frame ones; the method was immunoSEQ multiplex PCR. From that table come the V and J calls and clone size; the DNA was used to work out D and trimming. The sample shows around 25,000 clones, over 85% of them seen only once. From germline, CDR1 is MDHEN and CDR2 SYDVKM. V lost 7 bases and J 8 bases, leaving 17 bases between the germline ends. The CDR3 consists of 13 residues. This receptor was identified in a human donor in a cohort sampled during active COVID-19. This sequence joins TRBV28 and TRBJ1-2; D possibly corresponds to TRBD1 (5 bases). The sequenced sample was peripheral blood. CDR3 coding DNA: TGTGCCAGCACCACGGGGGGGTTTTGGGGCTACACCTTC. Its translation: CASTTGGFWGYTF.